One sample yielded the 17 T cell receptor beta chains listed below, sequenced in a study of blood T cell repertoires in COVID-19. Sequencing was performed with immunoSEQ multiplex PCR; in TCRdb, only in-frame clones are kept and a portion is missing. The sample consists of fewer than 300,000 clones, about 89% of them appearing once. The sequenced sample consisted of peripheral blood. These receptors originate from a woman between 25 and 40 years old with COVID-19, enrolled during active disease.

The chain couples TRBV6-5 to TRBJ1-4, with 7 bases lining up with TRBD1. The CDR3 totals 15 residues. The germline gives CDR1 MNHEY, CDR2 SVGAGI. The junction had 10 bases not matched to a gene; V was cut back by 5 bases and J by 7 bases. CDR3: CASSRQGHVSEKLFF. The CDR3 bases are TGTGCCAGCAGTCGACAGGGCCACGTGAGTGAAAAACTGTTTTTT.

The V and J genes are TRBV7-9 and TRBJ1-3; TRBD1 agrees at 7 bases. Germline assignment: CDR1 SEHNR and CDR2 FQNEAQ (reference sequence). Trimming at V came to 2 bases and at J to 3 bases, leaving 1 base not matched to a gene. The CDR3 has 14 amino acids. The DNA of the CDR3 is TGTGCCAGCAGCTTAACAGGGGTTGGAAACACCATATATTTT. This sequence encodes CASSLTGVGNTIYF.

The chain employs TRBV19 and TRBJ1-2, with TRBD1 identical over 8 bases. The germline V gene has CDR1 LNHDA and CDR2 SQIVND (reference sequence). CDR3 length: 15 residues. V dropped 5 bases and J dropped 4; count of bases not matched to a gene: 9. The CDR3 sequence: CASSPGTGQFYGYTF. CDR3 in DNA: TGTGCCAGTAGTCCCGGGACAGGCCAATTCTATGGCTACACCTTC.

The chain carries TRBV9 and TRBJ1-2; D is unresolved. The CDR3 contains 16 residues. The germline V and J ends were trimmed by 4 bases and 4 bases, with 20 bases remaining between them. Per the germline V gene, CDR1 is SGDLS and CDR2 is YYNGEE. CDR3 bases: TGTGCCAGCAGCTTGATGACTTATGGTACCCCCTATGGCTACACCTTC. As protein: CASSLMTYGTPYGYTF.

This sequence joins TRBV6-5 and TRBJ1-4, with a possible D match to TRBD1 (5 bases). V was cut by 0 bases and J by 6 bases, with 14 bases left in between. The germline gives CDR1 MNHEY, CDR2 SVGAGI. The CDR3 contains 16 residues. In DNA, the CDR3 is TGTGCCAGCAGTTACTCGAGTATGCGGGGCTATGAAAAACTGTTTTTT. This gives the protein CASSYSSMRGYEKLFF.

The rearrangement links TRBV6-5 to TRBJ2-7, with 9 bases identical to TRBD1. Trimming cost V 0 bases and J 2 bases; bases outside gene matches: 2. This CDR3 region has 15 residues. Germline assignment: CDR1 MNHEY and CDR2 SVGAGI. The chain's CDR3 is CASSYSQGATYEQYF. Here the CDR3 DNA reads TGTGCCAGCAGTTACTCACAGGGGGCCACCTACGAGCAGTACTTC.

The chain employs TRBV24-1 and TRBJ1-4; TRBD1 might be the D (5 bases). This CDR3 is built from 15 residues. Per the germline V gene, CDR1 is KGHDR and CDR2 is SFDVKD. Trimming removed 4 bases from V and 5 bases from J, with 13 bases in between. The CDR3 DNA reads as TGTGCCACCAGTGACAGGACGGACATAAATGAAAAACTGTTTTTT. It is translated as CATSDRTDINEKLFF.

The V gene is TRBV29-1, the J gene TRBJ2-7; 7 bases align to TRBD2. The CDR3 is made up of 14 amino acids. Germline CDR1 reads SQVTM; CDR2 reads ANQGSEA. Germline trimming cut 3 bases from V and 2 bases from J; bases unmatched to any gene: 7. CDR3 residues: CSVEGRSGAYEQYF. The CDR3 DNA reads TGCAGCGTTGAGGGTAGGAGCGGGGCCTACGAGCAGTACTTC.

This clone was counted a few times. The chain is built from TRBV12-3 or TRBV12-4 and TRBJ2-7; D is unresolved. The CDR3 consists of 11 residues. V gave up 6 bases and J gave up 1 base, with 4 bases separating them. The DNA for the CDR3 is TGTGCCAGCAGCGCGTCCTACGAGCAGTACTTC. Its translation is CASSASYEQYF.

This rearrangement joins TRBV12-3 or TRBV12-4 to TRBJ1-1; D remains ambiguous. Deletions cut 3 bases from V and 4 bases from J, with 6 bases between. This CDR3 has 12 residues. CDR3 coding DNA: TGTGCCAGCAGTTTCAGGCCCACTGAAGCTTTCTTT. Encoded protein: CASSFRPTEAFF.

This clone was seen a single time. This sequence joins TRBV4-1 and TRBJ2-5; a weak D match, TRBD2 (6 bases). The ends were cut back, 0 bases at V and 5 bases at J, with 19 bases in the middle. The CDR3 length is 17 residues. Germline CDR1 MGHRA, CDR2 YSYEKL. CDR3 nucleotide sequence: TGCGCCAGCAGCCAAGAGTCCCCGGGGAGCGGAGGGGAGACCCAGTACTTC. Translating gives CASSQESPGSGGETQYF.

The CDR3 nucleotides are TGTGCCAGCAGTTTACGGGTAACAGGGGGCGTCAATGAGCAGTTCTTC. This gives the protein CASSLRVTGGVNEQFF. The chain uses TRBV27 and TRBJ2-1; TRBD1 matches at 9 bases. CDR3 length: 16 residues. The ends lost 2 bases at V and 6 bases at J; junction bases unmatched: 8. The germline V gene encodes CDR1 MNHEY and CDR2 SMNVEV (reference sequence).

CDR3 in amino acids: CASSQESLKKLFF. CDR3 bases: TGTGCCAGCAGCCAAGAGTCTCTAAAAAAACTGTTTTTT. The chain uses TRBV3-1 (or the pseudogene TRBV3-2) and TRBJ1-4; D unclear. V lost 0 bases and J 9 bases, leaving 8 bases between the germline ends. The V gene's germline CDR1 is LGHDT and CDR2 YNNKEL (reference sequence). The CDR3 has 13 residues.

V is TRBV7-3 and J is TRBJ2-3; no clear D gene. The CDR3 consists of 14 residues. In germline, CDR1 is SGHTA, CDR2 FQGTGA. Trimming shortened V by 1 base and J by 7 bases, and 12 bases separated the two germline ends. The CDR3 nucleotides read TGTGCCAGCAGCTTAATGTTCGACTCATATACGCAGTATTTT. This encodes CASSLMFDSYTQYF.

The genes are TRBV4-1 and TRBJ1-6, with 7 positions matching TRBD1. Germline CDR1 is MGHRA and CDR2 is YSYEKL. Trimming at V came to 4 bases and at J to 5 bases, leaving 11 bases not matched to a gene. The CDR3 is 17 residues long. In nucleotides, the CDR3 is TGCGCCAGCAGCCCAGGTCACAACAGGGGAGATAATTCACCCCTCCACTTT. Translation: CASSPGHNRGDNSPLHF.

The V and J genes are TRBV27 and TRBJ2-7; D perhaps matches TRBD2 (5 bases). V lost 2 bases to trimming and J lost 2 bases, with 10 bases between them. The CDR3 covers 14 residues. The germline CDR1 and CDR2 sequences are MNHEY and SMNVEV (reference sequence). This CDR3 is CASSLRLGTYEQYF. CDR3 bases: TGTGCCAGCAGTTTAAGACTCGGGACCTACGAGCAGTACTTC.

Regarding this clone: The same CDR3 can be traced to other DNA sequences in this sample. CDR3 nucleotide sequence: TGTGCCAGCAGTGAAGGAAGGGGTACTGAAGCTTTCTTT. Translating gives CASSEGRGTEAFF. This chain connects TRBV6-1 to TRBJ1-1; D may be TRBD1 (5 bases). V lost 1 base to trimming and J lost 5 bases, with 8 bases between them. The germline V gene encodes CDR1 MNHNS and CDR2 SASEGT. The CDR3 has 13 amino acids.